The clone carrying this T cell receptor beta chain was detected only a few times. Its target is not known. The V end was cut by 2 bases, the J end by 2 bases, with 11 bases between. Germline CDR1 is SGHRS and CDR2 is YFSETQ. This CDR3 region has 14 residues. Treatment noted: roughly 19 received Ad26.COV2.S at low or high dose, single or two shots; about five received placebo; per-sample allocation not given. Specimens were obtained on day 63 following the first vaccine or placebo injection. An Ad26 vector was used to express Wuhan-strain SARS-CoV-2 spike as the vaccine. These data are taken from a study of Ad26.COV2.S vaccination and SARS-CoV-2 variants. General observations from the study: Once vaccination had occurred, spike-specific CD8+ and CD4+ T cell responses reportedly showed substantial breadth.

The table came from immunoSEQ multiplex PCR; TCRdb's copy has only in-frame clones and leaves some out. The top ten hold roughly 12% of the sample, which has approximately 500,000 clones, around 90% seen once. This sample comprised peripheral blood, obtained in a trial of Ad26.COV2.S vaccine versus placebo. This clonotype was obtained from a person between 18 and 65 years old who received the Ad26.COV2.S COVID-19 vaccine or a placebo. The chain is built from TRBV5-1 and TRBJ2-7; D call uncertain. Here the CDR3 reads CASSFQGQTYEQYF. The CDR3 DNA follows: TGCGCCAGCAGCTTTCAAGGGCAGACCTACGAGCAGTACTTC.